The source of this T cell receptor (beta chain) is a study of cytomegalovirus exposure and HLA in healthy donors (dated by TCRdb to between 2016 and 2019). In terms of the full investigation: According to an earlier analysis of several hundred of the donors, roughly 180 million T cells yielded 90 million to 130 million unique TCR beta sequences and 276 Gb of sequence data. Donor age, sex, ethnicity and CMV serostatus were compiled together with the repertoire data. Roughly 5 DR-DQ haplotypes were treated as single units for association and clustering because of strong linkage in the cohort. The study aimed to test whether cataloging public T cell receptors could reveal signatures of past pathogen exposure. To study patterns of TCR occurrence, a later analysis re-analyzed previously published TCR beta repertoires from under 750 donors and added high-resolution HLA genotyping. HLA typing covered class I and class II loci at four-digit resolution. The later analysis used no new phenotypic data to find candidate immune exposures, relying instead on TCR beta sequences and their occurrence across donors. In addition to the first cohort of roughly 670 subjects, a separate validation cohort of approximately 130 different subjects was used. About 300 gigabases of sequencing data and approximately 85 million unique TCR sequences were included in an early release covering several hundred HLA-typed donors. Typing coverage varied by locus: about 620-630 donors for A, B, C, DRB1 and DQB1; roughly 560 for DQA1; more than 600 for DPA1; some 470 for DPB1. The genetic ancestry cluster associated with self-reported Caucasian donors included 65% to 90% of the approximately 410 genotyped donors. Every repertoire in the discovery cohort had been generated on one and the same sequencing platform. High-throughput TCR immunosequencing, statistical association of individual TCRs with disease status, and machine learning were combined to predict cytomegalovirus infection status. A later genetic analysis used genome-wide SNP genotypes for about three fifths of the 666 donors, treating that subset as a discovery cohort. An earlier analysis of some 500 of the donors applied high-throughput TCR beta sequencing to assess whether each TCR beta V gene segment acted as functional or pseudogenic. Among some 400 genotyped donors of the cohort, an average of around 250,000 unique TCR beta nucleotide sequences was sequenced per donor, of which 15% to 20% were non-productive. The T cell repertoires of several hundred subjects were profiled by immunosequencing and related to cytomegalovirus serostatus.

What the work shows at the level of the full study, not this receptor alone: A cluster of highly shared sequence variants was judged likely to be a technical artifact of the sequencing pipeline. Because some donors lacked HLA typing at each locus, the association tests relied only on the typed subset. The study gave a list of about 170 TCR beta chains associated with cytomegalovirus. A further reported finding was that TCR beta sequences accurately predicted the HLA-A and HLA-B alleles for most subjects in the first cohort. When HLA alleles, especially DR and DQ, strongly co-occurred, attributing TCR associations to individual alleles was difficult. CMV serostatus was the only immune exposure information available for the cohort. In vitro tests confirmed that three of the cytomegalovirus-associated TCR beta chains recognize cytomegalovirus antigens. In a later analysis, TCR association rates were found to vary across HLA loci, with the most associated TCRs seen for DRB1 alleles and the fewest for HLA-C alleles. Correlated functional status among segregating V segments might be attributable to linkage disequilibrium, but an unknown experimental factor could not be ruled out. At a false discovery rate of 0.05, a later analysis linked under 20,000 TCR beta sequences to specific HLA alleles. Some IMGT-functional V segments, including TRBV6-2 and TRBV6-3, could not be distinguished by the 87-base-pair reads and were therefore excluded. Broadly in line with IMGT annotations, most TCR beta V segments showed up in productive rearrangements about 87% or about 30% of the time in an earlier analysis of around 600 of the donors. Compared with the roughly 670-donor mean, donors in an Asian-associated ancestry cluster had fewer N-insertions in productive TCRs, according to a later genetic analysis. Because counts were too low, seventeen rarely observed V segments, including chromosome 9 orphons, were left out of the earlier analysis of about 620 of the donors. The cohort was sequenced for TCR beta chains only, and without alpha or paired-chain data the features that could be detected were limited. Roughly uniform sequencing depth across donors was assumed in presence/absence analyses, although this assumption may not hold. Most TCR sequences were observed very rarely across donors, whereas some public TCRs were present in many individuals. The authors suggested that the approach could potentially be extended to other disease states and immunological phenotypes. In a later analysis, HLA-associated TCR beta chains showed more clonal expansion and lower generation probabilities than non-associated chains that were equally common. Most CMV-associated TCR beta chains appeared to be HLA-restricted in a later analysis, and the HLA associations seemed to be driven largely by CMV exposure. The classifier was reported to diagnose cytomegalovirus status with high specificity and sensitivity in both the original cohort and the validation cohort. In a later analysis, several top co-occurrence clusters were reported to appear linked to parvovirus B19, influenza, CMV and Epstein-Barr virus. V-gene and J-gene trimming of TCR beta chains was associated with a missense DCLRE1C variant in a later genetic analysis, and the association was replicated in an independent cohort.

In total, roughly 710 healthy bone marrow donors made up the cohort. Cohort members were all nominally healthy when sampled, although unrecorded immune exposures were likely present. The donor tested CMV seronegative, placing the donor among the 352 seronegative members of the cohort. Every donor gave a peripheral blood sample, and the peripheral blood mononuclear cells from that sample were used for TCR beta sequencing. Genomic DNA extraction from the blood cell samples was performed with the Qiagen DNeasy Blood Extraction Kit. The library relied on the immunoSEQ multiplex PCR assay. For the multiplex PCR, a mixture combining 60 forward primers for TCR Vbeta segments and 13 reverse primers for TCR Jbeta segments was used. Amplification of the CDR3 region of rearranged TCR beta genes was performed with a multiplex PCR assay on genomic DNA. The amplified TCR beta libraries were sequenced on the Illumina HiSeq System as 87-base-pair reads. The authors' analysis ran thus. A later analysis counted about 80 million unique TCR beta chains across the 666 repertoires, and around 9.9 million of these chains were shared by at least two donors. Raw reads were error-corrected and collapsed into unique sequences with a nearest-neighbor algorithm that merged closely related sequences to remove PCR and sequencing errors. CDR3 sequences were aligned to IMGT reference sequences to assign V, D and J gene segments. For a sequence to be retained, a match of at least six nucleotides was required to both a V gene segment and a J gene segment. Rearrangements were classified as productive when the CDR3 lacked stop codons and remained in frame with V and J, and all other rearrangements were classified as non-productive. Following IMGT convention, CDR3 was defined as the stretch from the second conserved V-encoded cysteine up to the conserved J-encoded phenylalanine. The earlier analysis of 550 to 650 of the donors excluded any sequence lacking an unambiguous match to a single V gene segment. An earlier analysis of several hundred of the donors classified V segments as functional when productive rearrangements were above 56.7% and as segregating when the standard deviation between donors was above 5%. A statistical classification framework was built to diagnose cytomegalovirus status from the catalog of TCR beta chain sequences. A later analysis assigned V and J genes by comparing TCR nucleotide sequences with IMGT/GENE-DB human TR gene sequences. The TCRdist pipeline was used in a later analysis to assign CDR3 sequences and most-parsimonious VDJ recombination scenarios. In a later analysis, each TCR beta chain was defined by its CDR3 amino acid sequence together with its V-gene family, and reads without a unique V-gene family were excluded. In a later analysis, a few hundred highly shared, low-generation-probability nucleotide sequences were removed to address suspected cross-contamination and a sequencing artifact. For each public chain, a later analysis derived a clonal expansion index from normalized ranks of inferred template counts within each repertoire. A later analysis computed generation probabilities with a VDJ recombination model fitted to out-of-frame rearrangements, and checked the results against IGoR. In a later analysis, TCR-TCR, TCR-HLA and TCR-CMV co-occurrence was scored with hypergeometric tests, and a repertoire-size bias correction was applied to TCR pairs. In a later analysis, false discovery rates were estimated by permuting HLA or CMV assignments 20 times. In a later analysis, co-occurring TCRs were grouped with DBSCAN, and TCRdist sequence similarity was added when clustering was performed within HLA-allele-positive subsets. For co-occurrence clustering, repertoires with fewer than 30,000 or more than 120,000 public chains were excluded, along with four or five repertoires with anomalous nucleotide sharing. The source is immuneACCESS, and TCRdb retained only in-frame sequences with V and J called. Part of the clones is not carried over; for the studies checked, unresolved V genes explain less than half of this, and the remainder is unexplained. Clone size and V and J calls were adopted from that table, with D and trimming inferred from the DNA. Present in this sample are 90,000 to 120,000 clones, 70% to 80% of which were seen just once. Clones ranked in the top ten supply 3% to 3.5% of the sample.

Between the V and J ends, shortened by 3 bases and 9 bases respectively, the junction contains 14 bases. The germline V gene (reference sequence) gives CDR1 as SEHNR and CDR2 as FQNEAQ. Reading from cysteine to phenylalanine, the CDR3 counts 13 amino acids. Only the CDR3 DNA is retained, 39 bases long and in frame from the first base. In the case of this clone: Its antigen is not yet known. Base qualities are not provided; no much larger clone lies one nucleotide away.

The V gene is TRBV7-9 and the J gene is TRBJ1-2; TRBD1 could be the D gene, as 6 bases match. Sequenced material: PBMCs. This TCR was recovered from a woman aged 40-49 years in good health and CMV-seronegative. The nucleotides read TGTGCCAGCAGCTTTGGAGGTCAGGGGAGCTACACCTTC. Its protein product is CASSFGGQGSYTF.